This section outlines one T cell receptor beta chain sequence together with its context. Libraries were prepared by immunoSEQ multiplex PCR; TCRdb keeps only in-frame clonotypes and omits some of them. The data show 200,000 to 250,000 clones, roughly 86% seen once. This entry is derived from a study of blood T cell repertoires in COVID-19. Study-level information: PBMCs, B-cell-depleted T cells, or T cells provided the cDNA or gDNA that made up the material.

The germline CDR1 and CDR2 sequences are SGHNT and YENEEA. V dropped 4 bases and J dropped 4 bases, with 13 bases sitting between them. The CDR3 is 15 residues long. The sequence came from a woman aged 25-40 years who had recovered from COVID-19. Sequencing was carried out using peripheral blood. V gene TRBV11-3 combines with J gene TRBJ2-2; the D is unclear. CDR3 residues: CASSSRHSGTGELFF. Written as DNA, the CDR3 is TGTGCCAGCAGCTCTCGACACTCCGGCACCGGGGAGCTGTTTTTT.